The next 27 T cell receptor beta chains were all read from a single sample in a study of blood T cell repertoires in COVID-19. Using immunoSEQ multiplex PCR, the repertoire was profiled, and TCRdb retains in-frame clones only, with some absent. The repertoire consists of about 300,000 clones, with more than 70% occurring once and the leading ten covering 6.9%. Material: peripheral blood. The origin of the receptors is a woman younger than 45 who had recovered from COVID-19.

V and J are TRBV6-5 and TRBJ1-1, with D perhaps matching TRBD1 (6 bases). In germline, CDR1 is MNHEY, CDR2 SVGAGI. This CDR3 contains 13 residues. V was trimmed by 5 bases and J by 1 base, leaving 8 bases between them. Here the CDR3 reads CASSKTGNTEAFF. The CDR3 region has the DNA TGTGCCAGCAGTAAGACAGGGAACACTGAAGCTTTCTTT.

The table lists this clone with a count of one. The chain couples TRBV28 to TRBJ1-1; TRBD1 agrees at 7 bases. With 6 bases clipped from V and 4 bases from J, the junction kept 8 bases outside the gene matches. The germline V gene encodes CDR1 MDHEN and CDR2 SYDVKM. This CDR3 region has 14 residues. The CDR3 DNA reads TGTGCCAGCAGCCTAGAACAGGGGAGCACTGAAGCTTTCTTT. Translation gives CASSLEQGSTEAFF. Supplemented by reference TRBV28 and TRBJ1-1, the full variable domain reads DVKVTQSSRYLVKRTGEKVFLECVQDMDHENMFWYRQDPGLGLRLIYFSYDVKMKEKGDIPEGYSVSREKKERFSLILESASTNQTSMYLCASSLEQGSTEAFFGQGTRLTVV.

The J gene is TRBJ2-3, the V gene TRBV7-9, with unresolved D. Germline V lookup: CDR1 SEHNR, CDR2 FQNEAQ (reference sequence). Trimming took 6 bases from V and 4 from J, leaving 8 bases between them. The CDR3 is 12 amino acids. CDR3 coding DNA: TGTGCCAGCAGGTCAAATCCAGATACGCAGTATTTT. Protein: CASRSNPDTQYF.

This chain joins TRBV10-3 and TRBJ1-1; no clear D gene. The CDR3 contains 11 residues. The germline V and J ends were trimmed by 6 bases and 10 bases, with 12 bases remaining between them. CDR1 is ENHRY, CDR2 SYGVKD, per germline. DNA for the CDR3: TGTGCCATCAGCCCTGGGCGGGGAGCTTTCTTT. Translated, it gives CAISPGRGAFF.

This clone has only one observation. The chain recombines TRBV4-3 with TRBJ2-7; no definite D call. CDR1 LGHNA and CDR2 YSLEER come from the germline V gene. V dropped 1 base and J dropped 3 bases, with 13 bases sitting between them. This CDR3 comprises 15 residues. CDR3: CASSQGPGKHYEQYF. For the CDR3, the DNA is TGCGCCAGCAGCCAAGGTCCAGGAAAACACTACGAGCAGTACTTC.

V gene TRBV11-3 combines with J gene TRBJ2-1; TRBD2 matches 14 bases. This CDR3 has 16 residues. CDR1 and CDR2 from the germline V gene are SGHNT and YENEEA. The V gene end was trimmed by 3 bases and the J gene end by 6 bases; junction bases not matched to a gene: 4. CDR3 amino acids: CASSFRLAGGTNEQFF. The CDR3 bases are TGTGCCAGCAGCTTCAGACTAGCGGGGGGGACCAATGAGCAGTTCTTC.

This chain joins TRBV5-1 and TRBJ1-6; possibly TRBD1 for D (6 bases). Germline V gives CDR1 SGHRS, CDR2 YFSETQ. This CDR3 has 15 residues. With 3 bases removed from V and 0 bases from J, the gap between germline ends came to 7 bases. The CDR3 DNA follows: TGCGCCAGCAGCTGGGACACCTCCTATAATTCACCCCTCCACTTT. Residues: CASSWDTSYNSPLHF.

The V call is TRBV10-3, the J call TRBJ1-2; 11 bases map to TRBD1. Per the germline V gene, CDR1 is ENHRY and CDR2 is SYGVKD. Trimming took 6 bases from V and 4 from J; bases not matched to a gene: 4. This CDR3 is built from 14 residues. The CDR3, as DNA: TGTGCCATCAGGGGACAGGGGGGCCGCTATGGCTACACCTTC. It yields the protein CAIRGQGGRYGYTF.

This chain uses TRBV15 with TRBJ1-4; D not certain. The CDR3 is 13 amino acids. The germline CDR1 and CDR2 sequences are LNHNV and YYDKDF (reference sequence). Trimming shortened V by 8 bases and J by 0 bases, and 7 bases separated the two germline ends. This chain's CDR3 is CATYSTTNEKLFF. In DNA, the CDR3 is TGTGCCACCTACAGTACAACTAATGAAAAACTGTTTTTT.

This chain joins TRBV4-2 and TRBJ2-3, with 11 bases aligning to TRBD2. The trim removed 4 bases at V and 5 bases at J, leaving 11 bases unmatched. Per the germline V gene, CDR1 is LGHNA and CDR2 is YNFKEQ. This CDR3 is built from 17 residues. The CDR3: CASSRLAGGQPGDTQYF. In nucleotides, the CDR3 is TGTGCCAGCAGCCGTCTAGCGGGGGGCCAACCGGGAGATACGCAGTATTTT.

The rearrangement joins TRBV7-8 to TRBJ2-6, with TRBD1 identical over 7 bases. This CDR3 comprises 16 residues. CDR1 and CDR2 (germline): SGHVS, FQNEAQ. The trim removed 4 bases at V and 4 bases at J, leaving 7 bases unmatched. The chain's CDR3 is CASSSYTGAGANVLTF. Here the CDR3 DNA reads TGTGCCAGCAGCTCCTATACAGGGGCCGGGGCCAACGTCCTGACTTTC.

The CDR3 loop reads CASSQDSGGQGTYEQYF. For the CDR3, the DNA is TGCGCCAGCAGCCAAGATTCAGGGGGACAGGGAACCTACGAGCAGTACTTC. The gene calls are TRBV4-3 and TRBJ2-7, with TRBD1 matching 9 bases. The germline V gene has CDR1 LGHNA and CDR2 YSLEER. CDR3 length equals 17 residues. The junction had 8 bases not matched to a gene; V was cut back by 0 bases and J by 2 bases.

This clone is a singleton in its sample. V and J are TRBV28 and TRBJ2-3; 12 bases map to TRBD1. V lost 3 bases, J lost 8 bases, and 12 bases stayed unmatched. The germline CDR1 and CDR2 sequences are MDHEN and SYDVKM. The CDR3 runs 17 residues. CDR3 amino acids: CASSFWGQGATEGTQYF. CDR3 sequence (DNA): TGTGCCAGCAGTTTCTGGGGACAGGGGGCTACGGAGGGTACGCAGTATTTT.

The chain joins TRBV7-9 to TRBJ2-7; 8 bases agree with TRBD2. The CDR3 totals 16 residues. Unmatched junction bases numbered 14, after V lost 5 bases and J lost 5 bases. Germline CDR1 is SEHNR and CDR2 is FQNEAQ (reference sequence). CDR3 sequence: CASSPSVGGARDEQYF. CDR3 nucleotide sequence: TGTGCCAGCAGCCCGTCCGTCGGGGGGGCGCGGGACGAGCAGTACTTC.

Notes on this clone: The identical CDR3 is also encoded by other nucleotide sequences in the sample. The chain combines TRBV15 with TRBJ2-3; D is uncertain. There are 12 residues in the CDR3. Germline V lookup: CDR1 LNHNV, CDR2 YYDKDF (reference sequence). Deletions cut 0 bases from V and 6 bases from J, with 4 bases between. The CDR3 coding sequence is TGTGCCACCAGCAGAGACAGGGATACGCAGTATTTT. As protein: CATSRDRDTQYF.

V and J are TRBV14 and TRBJ2-7; D perhaps matches TRBD2 (5 bases). Germline loops: CDR1 SGHDN, CDR2 FVKESK. This CDR3 region has 15 residues. The V gene lost 2 bases and the J gene lost 2 bases, with 13 bases spanning the gap. This CDR3 reads CASSQITGKTYEQYF. The DNA for the CDR3 is TGTGCCAGCAGCCAAATAACCGGGAAGACCTACGAGCAGTACTTC.

V and J are TRBV27 and TRBJ1-5, with D maybe TRBD1 (5 bases). Trimming left V 5 bases short and J 4 bases short, with 15 bases between. Germline CDR1 and CDR2: MNHEY and SMNVEV (reference sequence). The CDR3 runs 15 residues. In DNA, the CDR3 is TGTGCCAGCAGTCCTCACAGGACGCCAAATCAGCCCCAGCATTTT. Protein product: CASSPHRTPNQPQHF.

This clone has more than one count but fewer than ten. The chain joins TRBV2 to TRBJ2-7; possible D gene TRBD2, 5 bases. From germline, CDR1 is SNHLY and CDR2 FYNNEI. With 3 bases removed from V and 0 bases from J, the gap between germline ends came to 9 bases. The CDR3 length is 14 residues. The CDR3 region is CASSDKRSSYEQYF. The CDR3 nucleotides are TGTGCCAGCAGTGATAAGCGGTCCTCCTACGAGCAGTACTTC.

The rearrangement links TRBV19 to TRBJ1-5, with 7 positions matching TRBD1. V lost 5 bases, J lost 14 bases, and 12 bases stayed unmatched. Germline V gives CDR1 LNHDA, CDR2 SQIVND (reference sequence). The CDR3 runs to 13 residues. CDR3 coding DNA: TGTGCCAGTAGTTTAGGACAGGTGGATCCGAAGCATTTT. Its translation: CASSLGQVDPKHF.

The CDR3 DNA reads as TGTGCCAGCAGCCCGGGACTAGCGGGGTCTTTCACAGATACGCAGTATTTT. This sequence encodes CASSPGLAGSFTDTQYF. The chain links TRBV13 to TRBJ2-3; 13 bases are a match to TRBD2. This CDR3 has 17 amino acids. J lost 2 bases, V lost 5 bases, and 7 bases had no gene match. Looked up from germline, CDR1 is PRHDT and CDR2 is FYEKMQ (reference sequence).

The sample holds one count of this clone. V gene TRBV6-5 combines with J gene TRBJ1-1; tentatively, D is TRBD1 (5 bases). The CDR3 spans 16 residues. The germline V and J ends were trimmed by 2 bases and 5 bases, with 18 bases remaining between them. CDR1 MNHEY and CDR2 SVGAGI come from the germline V gene. The CDR3 loop reads CASSYPIHGGWTEAFF. CDR3 sequence (DNA): TGTGCCAGCAGTTACCCCATCCACGGGGGATGGACTGAAGCTTTCTTT.

J is TRBJ1-2 and V is TRBV27; weak D call: TRBD1 (5 bases). Germline values: CDR1 MNHEY, CDR2 SMNVEV (reference sequence). The CDR3 totals 13 residues. Trimming took 5 bases from V and 4 from J, leaving 11 bases between them. CDR3 protein: CASSPLDSYGYTF. CDR3 in DNA: TGTGCCAGCAGTCCCCTCGACAGCTATGGCTACACCTTC.

The V call is TRBV5-4, the J call TRBJ1-6; no clear D. Germline V gene sequence: CDR1 SGHNT, CDR2 YYREEE (reference sequence). The ends were cut back, 5 bases at V and 2 bases at J, with 14 bases in the middle. The CDR3 is 16 amino acids. The CDR3 nucleotides read TGTGCCAGCAGTTCTATGACTACAGCCTATAATTCACCCCTCCACTTT. Its protein is CASSSMTTAYNSPLHF.

The chain recombines TRBV24-1 with TRBJ1-5; D is unclear. CDR3 length equals 16 residues. V shed 3 bases and J shed 0 bases, with 11 bases lying between them. CDR1 and CDR2 from the germline V gene are KGHDR and SFDVKD. The CDR3 here is CATSDAQNDSNQPQHF. The CDR3 nucleotides are TGTGCCACCAGTGATGCCCAGAATGATAGCAATCAGCCCCAGCATTTT.

This clone occurred a few times. The chain is built from TRBV11-2 and TRBJ1-1; 7 bases map to TRBD1. Per germline, CDR1 SGHAT and CDR2 FQNNGV. Trimming removed 5 bases from V and 4 bases from J; junction bases left unmatched: 13. This CDR3 has 16 amino acids. The CDR3 is CASSPIHRGYATEAFF. Written as DNA, the CDR3 is TGTGCCAGCAGCCCGATTCACAGGGGTTACGCCACTGAAGCTTTCTTT.

This sequence joins TRBV28 and TRBJ2-5, with TRBD2 identical over 7 bases. The V gene end was trimmed by 10 bases and the J gene end by 3 bases; junction bases not matched to a gene: 8. The germline gives CDR1 MDHEN, CDR2 SYDVKM. The CDR3 runs 13 residues. The CDR3 coding sequence is TGTGCCACCCGGGACTATCAGAAAGAGACCCAGTACTTC. Translated: CATRDYQKETQYF.

The rearrangement joins TRBV5-1 to TRBJ2-1; D not resolved. The CDR3 is 15 amino acids. Germline V gives CDR1 SGHRS, CDR2 YFSETQ. Trimming took off 3 bases at V and 7 bases at J, with 17 bases between the two ends. The CDR3 loop reads CASSYGSQVGNEQFF. CDR3 coding DNA: TGCGCCAGCAGCTACGGTAGTCAGGTCGGTAATGAGCAGTTCTTC. The variable domain in full, completed from reference TRBV5-1 and TRBJ2-1, reads KAGVTQTPRYLIKTRGQQVTLSCSPISGHRSVSWYQQTPGQGLQFLFEYFSETQRNKGNFPGRFSGRQFSNSRSEMNVSTLELGDSALYLCASSYGSQVGNEQFFGPGTRLTVL.